Reported below is one T cell receptor (beta chain). This sample is drawn from a study of control samples from healthy donors and cancer patients. The germline gives CDR1 GTSNPN, CDR2 SVGIG (reference sequence). The CDR3 has 12 amino acids. V was shortened by 5 bases and J by 4 bases, with 9 bases between the two germline ends. Clones were sequenced by immunoSEQ multiplex PCR, and TCRdb holds only the in-frame ones, with some missing. The data contain about 130,000 clones, more than 75% of them seen just once; the ten biggest clones take up about 1.8%. This receptor was taken from a man between 18 and 35 years old in good health. Sequencing was performed on blood. The genes are TRBV30 and TRBJ1-3, with D possibly matching TRBD1 (6 bases). The CDR3 loop reads CAWRGGGNTIYF. Here the CDR3 DNA reads TGTGCCTGGCGAGGGGGAGGAAACACCATATATTTT.